The 12 T cell receptor beta chains listed next were all sequenced from one sample in a study of blood T cell repertoires in COVID-19. Libraries were prepared by immunoSEQ multiplex PCR; TCRdb keeps only in-frame clonotypes and omits some of them. Of 250,000 to 300,000 clones listed, over 80% are singletons. The sequenced sample consisted of PBMCs or T cells enriched from blood (not recorded which). The source of these receptors is a human donor in a cohort exposed to, infected with or recovered from COVID-19 (not recorded which). The donor label of this sample is uncertain.

This chain connects TRBV4-3 to TRBJ2-7, with D uncertain. With 4 bases removed from V and 3 bases from J, the gap between germline ends came to 22 bases. Looked up from germline, CDR1 is LGHNA and CDR2 is YSLEER. This CDR3 has 17 amino acids. CDR3 DNA: TGCGCCAGCAGCCTACTACTTACTCCCCGGTCTGGCTACGAGCAGTACTTC. It encodes CASSLLLTPRSGYEQYF.

This chain joins TRBV21-1 and TRBJ1-1; TRBD1 is the table's D call, not checked against the DNA. TRBV21-1 is classified as a pseudogene. This CDR3 comprises 18 residues. The DNA for the CDR3 is TGTGCCAGCAGCAAAGGGAGGTCCACAGGGAAGGGCTTCACTGAAGCTTTCTTT. Translation: CASSKGRSTGKGFTEAFF.

About this clone itself: No conserved phenylalanine or tryptophan is present at the end of the CDR3, so a read error is the likely explanation. The DNA is left out, because the CDR3 cannot be placed on it with certainty; the CDR3 is given as TCRdb lists it. The rearrangement uses TRBV6-6 and TRBJ1-6. Germline CDR1 MNHNY, CDR2 SVGAGI (reference sequence). The CDR3 is 13 amino acids in total, end residues counted. CDR3 sequence: CASSYDGRRNGGA.

This chain joins TRBV19 and TRBJ2-2; TRBD1 is a possible D gene (5 bases). The germline V and J ends were trimmed by 4 bases and 4 bases, with 10 bases remaining between them. Germline V CDR1 and CDR2: LNHDA, SQIVND (reference sequence). The CDR3 is 14 residues long. CDR3 residues: CASSRTLPTGELFF. The CDR3 DNA reads as TGTGCCAGTAGTAGGACACTTCCCACCGGGGAGCTGTTTTTT.

The chain employs TRBV20-1 and TRBJ1-2; 7 nucleotides agree with TRBD1. Per germline, CDR1 DFQATT and CDR2 SNEGSKA (reference sequence). The CDR3 runs 14 residues. V dropped 3 bases and J dropped 7; count of bases not matched to a gene: 11. CDR3 coding DNA: TGCAGTGCTAGTCCATCGGACAGGAATCCTGGCTACACCTTC. Amino acid sequence: CSASPSDRNPGYTF.

This sequence joins TRBV7-3 and TRBJ1-1; D might be TRBD1 (5 bases). Trimming removed 5 bases at V and 3 bases at J, with 16 bases between. From germline, CDR1 is SGHTA and CDR2 FQGTGA. This CDR3 contains 15 residues. CDR3 coding DNA: TGTGCCAGCAGCCCCTACGGGGGGTCGGACACTGAAGCTTTCTTT. Protein: CASSPYGGSDTEAFF.

The CDR3 DNA follows: TGTGCCAGCAGAGGGGGCAATCAGCCCCAGCATTTT. Its protein is CASRGGNQPQHF. V is TRBV27 and J is TRBJ1-5, with D possibly matching TRBD1 (5 bases). The CDR3 contains 12 residues. With 6 bases removed from V and 2 bases from J, the gap between germline ends came to 5 bases. Germline lookup yields CDR1 MNHEY and CDR2 SMNVEV (reference sequence).

This sequence joins TRBV11-2 and TRBJ1-2; the D gene is possibly TRBD1 (5 bases). This CDR3 has 15 residues. Trimming pared 2 bases from V and 10 bases from J, leaving 20 bases between. Germline assignment: CDR1 SGHAT and CDR2 FQNNGV. The CDR3 DNA is TGTGCCAGCAGCTTATCCATCGCGGGACTTTCAGCCTACACCTTC. The encoded protein is CASSLSIAGLSAYTF.

This chain uses TRBV6-5 with TRBJ2-6; D gene ambiguous. V was trimmed by 8 bases and J by 2 bases, leaving 4 bases between them. CDR1 and CDR2 (germline): MNHEY, SVGAGI. The CDR3 runs 12 residues. CDR3 sequence (DNA): TGTGCCAGCGGAGCTGGGGCCAACGTCCTGACTTTC. Translated: CASGAGANVLTF.

Regarding this clone: Other DNA sequences in this specimen translate into the identical CDR3. The genes are TRBV5-1 and TRBJ2-5; possible D gene TRBD2, 5 bases. The CDR3 consists of 14 residues. V gave up 0 bases and J gave up 3 bases, with 9 bases separating them. CDR1 is SGHRS, CDR2 YFSETQ, per germline. Written as DNA, the CDR3 is TGCGCCAGCAGCTTGGCCCGGGAAAAAGAGACCCAGTACTTC. Residues: CASSLAREKETQYF.

The gene calls are TRBV6-5 and TRBJ2-3; 8 positions agree with TRBD2. The CDR3 consists of 15 residues. Germline CDR1 is MNHEY and CDR2 is SVGAGI. V was clipped by 6 bases and J by 0 bases; unmatched bases: 5. The CDR3 nucleotides read TGTGCCAGCAGAGTGGCGGGGGGAAGCACAGATACGCAGTATTTT. Its protein is CASRVAGGSTDTQYF.

This chain uses TRBV12-3 or TRBV12-4 with TRBJ1-1; D perhaps matches TRBD1 (6 bases). The CDR3 sequence is 13 residues long. V lost 6 bases and J lost 5, with 13 bases in between. CDR3 sequence (DNA): TGTGCCAGCAGGGCGACAGGCGGAACTGAAGCTTTCTTT. Its translation: CASRATGGTEAFF.